The 29 T cell receptor beta chains below come from one sample, sequenced in a study of Ad26.COV2.S vaccination and SARS-CoV-2 variants. Data came from immunoSEQ multiplex PCR; TCRdb stores just in-frame clones and leaves some out. The sample comprises some 520,000 clones, roughly 87% of which are singletons, and about 13% rests with the top ten. Sample treatment: 15 to 20 received Ad26.COV2.S at low or high dose, single or two shots; several received placebo; per-sample allocation not given. Repertoires come from day 63 after the first vaccine or placebo injection. This sample comprised peripheral blood, obtained in a trial of Ad26.COV2.S vaccine versus placebo. Receptor source: a person aged 18-65 years who received the Ad26.COV2.S COVID-19 vaccine or a placebo.

CDR3 DNA sequence: TGCAGTGCTAGTTCCCTTGTATTAGGTGGATTCGAGGCTTTCTTT. Residues: CSASSLVLGGFEAFF. The chain carries TRBV20-1 and TRBJ1-1, with no clear D. In germline, CDR1 is DFQATT, CDR2 SNEGSKA (reference sequence). This CDR3 is built from 15 residues. V was pared by 3 bases and J by 11 bases, with 25 bases between.

This chain connects TRBV5-5 to TRBJ1-6; D is undetermined. V was trimmed by 4 bases and J by 6 bases, leaving 11 bases between them. CDR1 and CDR2 (germline): SGHKS, YYEKEE (reference sequence). There are 14 residues in the CDR3. The CDR3 sequence: CASSHGRTNSPLHF. In DNA form, the CDR3 reads TGTGCCAGCAGCCATGGACGGACTAATTCACCCCTCCACTTT.

The chain recombines TRBV6-1 with TRBJ2-4, with D maybe TRBD2 (6 bases). V shed 2 bases and J shed 2 bases, with 10 bases lying between them. This CDR3 comprises 15 residues. Germline V lookup: CDR1 MNHNS, CDR2 SASEGT. The CDR3 loop is CASSERRAPKNIQYF. CDR3 in DNA: TGTGCCAGCAGTGAACGGAGGGCTCCCAAAAACATTCAGTACTTC.

CDR3 region: CAWSGLPTGELFF. The CDR3 DNA is TGTGCCTGGAGCGGACTGCCCACCGGGGAGCTGTTTTTT. The rearrangement links TRBV30 to TRBJ2-2; D perhaps matches TRBD2 (5 bases). V was clipped by 3 bases and J by 4 bases, with 9 bases between them. Germline CDR1 and CDR2: GTSNPN and SVGIG (reference sequence). The CDR3 is 13 amino acids.

DNA for the CDR3: TGCGCCAGCAGCTCTAGCGGTCCTACCTACAATGAGCAGTTCTTC. The encoded protein is CASSSSGPTYNEQFF. This sequence joins TRBV5-1 and TRBJ2-1; 7 nucleotides line up with TRBD2. The CDR3 has 15 amino acids. V was clipped by 3 bases and J by 2 bases; unmatched bases: 5. Per the germline V gene, CDR1 is SGHRS and CDR2 is YFSETQ.

The chain has TRBV6-2 or TRBV6-3 and TRBJ1-6; D is unclear. Trimming took 4 bases from V and 7 from J, leaving 8 bases between them. The V gene's germline CDR1 is MNHEY and CDR2 SVGEGT. CDR3 length: 13 amino acids. This CDR3 reads CASSSQRNSPLHF. CDR3 bases: TGTGCCAGCAGTTCCCAGCGAAATTCACCCCTCCACTTT.

The CDR3: CASSVSAGGTGELFF. The CDR3 nucleotides read TGTGCCAGCAGCGTGTCTGCGGGAGGGACCGGGGAGCTGTTTTTT. The chain couples TRBV9 to TRBJ2-2, with 9 bases that match TRBD2. Germline loops: CDR1 SGDLS, CDR2 YYNGEE. The J segment lost 5 bases and the V segment lost 2 bases, leaving 4 bases of the junction unmatched. This CDR3 comprises 15 residues.

This sequence joins TRBV11-1 and TRBJ1-1, with TRBD1 matching 7 bases. V shed 4 bases and J 4 bases; nucleotides not matched to a gene: 9. Germline CDR1 is SGHAT and CDR2 is FQDESV (reference sequence). This CDR3 spans 15 amino acids. The CDR3 protein is CASSSTDRKGTEAFF. CDR3 DNA sequence: TGTGCCAGCAGCTCTACGGACAGGAAGGGCACTGAAGCTTTCTTT.

In its sample, this clone was seen a few times. This chain connects TRBV19 to TRBJ2-2, with a possible D match to TRBD2 (7 bases). V was cut by 6 bases and J by 6 bases, with 17 bases left in between. The germline V gene has CDR1 LNHDA and CDR2 SQIVND (reference sequence). CDR3 length equals 15 residues. This CDR3 is CASRPSGGSAGELFF. Written as DNA, the CDR3 is TGTGCCAGTAGGCCGTCGGGGGGCTCCGCCGGGGAGCTGTTTTTT. The whole variable domain, remainder taken from reference TRBV19 and TRBJ2-2, is DGGITQSPKYLFRKEGQNVTLSCEQNLNHDAMYWYRQDPGQGLRLIYYSQIVNDFQKGDIAEGYSVSREKKESFPLTVTSAQKNPTAFYLCASRPSGGSAGELFFGEGSRLTVL.

The chain employs TRBV9 and TRBJ2-3, with 14 bases lining up with TRBD2. The CDR3 covers 20 residues. With 3 bases clipped from V and 4 bases from J, the junction kept 16 bases outside the gene matches. Germline V gene sequence: CDR1 SGDLS, CDR2 YYNGEE. DNA for the CDR3: TGTGCCAGCAGCGCCCCCTCCGGGACTAGCGGGAGAATGATATCAGATACGCAGTATTTT. This translates into CASSAPSGTSGRMISDTQYF. Complete variable domain (other parts from reference TRBV9 and TRBJ2-3): DSGVTQTPKHLITATGQRVTLRCSPRSGDLSVYWYQQSLDQGLQFLIQYYNGEERAKGNILERFSAQQFPDLHSELNLSSLELGDSALYFCASSAPSGTSGRMISDTQYFGPGTRLTVL.

V gene TRBV28 combines with J gene TRBJ1-2; 7 positions match TRBD1. Germline V gene sequence: CDR1 MDHEN, CDR2 SYDVKM. J was trimmed by 2 bases and V by 6 bases; bases with no gene match: 12. The CDR3 contains 16 residues. CDR3 amino acids: CASSQLAGQQNYGYTF. CDR3 nucleotide sequence: TGTGCCAGCAGCCAGCTCGCGGGACAGCAAAACTATGGCTACACCTTC.

V is TRBV5-1 and J is TRBJ1-2, with 7 bases aligning to TRBD1. J gave up 7 bases and V 2 bases, and 5 bases lay outside the gene matches. The CDR3 sequence is 13 residues long. Germline V gene lookup returns CDR1 SGHRS and CDR2 YFSETQ. CDR3 sequence reads: CASSFNRGGGYTF. CDR3 DNA: TGCGCCAGCAGCTTTAACAGGGGCGGTGGCTACACCTTC.

This chain's CDR3 is CASSLGGGDEPQHF. DNA for the CDR3: TGCGCCAGCAGCTTGGGGGGAGGGGATGAGCCCCAGCATTTT. The V and J genes are TRBV5-1 and TRBJ1-5; perhaps TRBD1 as D (5 bases). This CDR3 region has 14 residues. Germline CDR1 is SGHRS and CDR2 is YFSETQ. V was pared by 0 bases and J by 8 bases, with 12 bases between. The full variable domain, in which reference TRBV5-1 and TRBJ1-5 provide the parts outside the CDR3, is KAGVTQTPRYLIKTRGQQVTLSCSPISGHRSVSWYQQTPGQGLQFLFEYFSETQRNKGNFPGRFSGRQFSNSRSEMNVSTLELGDSALYLCASSLGGGDEPQHFGDGTRLSIL.

This chain connects TRBV5-1 to TRBJ2-3; 12 bases are shared with TRBD2. The germline V gene has CDR1 SGHRS and CDR2 YFSETQ. V shed 0 bases, J shed 14 bases, and the junction held 4 bases outside the gene matches. This CDR3 has 13 amino acids. DNA for the CDR3: TGCGCCAGCAGCTTGGAAGGACTAGCGGGAAGGTATTTT. It specifies CASSLEGLAGRYF.

V gene TRBV10-3 combines with J gene TRBJ2-1, with D perhaps matching TRBD2 (5 bases). V shed 2 bases and J shed 1 base, with 6 bases lying between them. Looked up from germline, CDR1 is ENHRY and CDR2 is SYGVKD. The CDR3 totals 14 residues. The CDR3 DNA reads as TGTGCCATCAGTGAGGGAGGTTCCTACAATGAGCAGTTCTTC. This translates into CAISEGGSYNEQFF.

This chain links TRBV7-2 with TRBJ2-1; no clear D gene. The CDR3 consists of 15 residues. V was shortened by 1 base and J by 9 bases, with 16 bases between the two germline ends. Per germline, CDR1 SGHTA and CDR2 FQGNSA. DNA of the CDR3: TGTGCCAGCAGCTTAGGTCGTGGCTTCGCGCGTGAGCAGTTCTTC. Encoded protein: CASSLGRGFAREQFF.

The sample holds one count of this clone. The rearrangement joins TRBV28 to TRBJ2-7; 8 bases map to TRBD1. Germline trimming cut 6 bases from V and 2 bases from J; bases unmatched to any gene: 9. CDR3 length equals 15 residues. CDR1 is MDHEN, CDR2 SYDVKM, per germline. The CDR3, as DNA: TGTGCCAGCAGCAACAGGGGGAGTGCTACCTACGAGCAGTACTTC. Translated: CASSNRGSATYEQYF.

The chain carries TRBV18 and TRBJ2-7; D is perhaps TRBD2 (6 bases). The germline CDR1 and CDR2 sequences are KGHSH and LQKENI. Trimming cost V 3 bases and J 4 bases, with 16 bases left between them. The length of the CDR3 is 15 residues. CDR3 amino acids: CASSPSRGGGYEQYF. The CDR3 DNA is TGTGCCAGCTCACCTTCGAGGGGAGGTGGTTACGAGCAGTACTTC.

The V and J genes are TRBV12-3 or TRBV12-4 and TRBJ2-5; TRBD2 is a possible D gene (5 bases). Trimming took off 5 bases at V and 4 bases at J, with 11 bases between the two ends. This CDR3 is built from 13 residues. CDR3 in amino acids: CASSERALETQYF. The CDR3 DNA reads as TGTGCCAGCAGTGAGAGGGCGCTAGAGACCCAGTACTTC.

The genes are TRBV7-9 and TRBJ2-1, with TRBD2 matching over 10 bases. Germline trimming cut 7 bases from V and 9 bases from J; bases unmatched to any gene: 9. Looked up from germline, CDR1 is SEHNR and CDR2 is FQNEAQ (reference sequence). The CDR3 is made up of 14 amino acids. DNA for the CDR3: TGTGCCAGCACACATGGACTAGCGGAAGGTGAGCAGTTCTTC. Protein product: CASTHGLAEGEQFF.

The chain is built from TRBV7-3 and TRBJ2-3; D possibly corresponds to TRBD2 (6 bases). The germline gives CDR1 SGHTA, CDR2 FQGTGA. Trimming removed 3 bases from V and 2 bases from J, with 9 bases in between. The CDR3 covers 14 residues. The CDR3 spells CASSFSGSTDTQYF. As DNA, the CDR3 is TGTGCCAGCAGCTTTAGCGGATCCACAGATACGCAGTATTTT.

V and J are TRBV11-3 and TRBJ2-1; D is possibly TRBD2 (6 bases). The V gene's germline CDR1 is SGHNT and CDR2 YENEEA. The CDR3 sequence is 15 residues long. V lost 5 bases and J lost 7, with 18 bases in between. The CDR3 sequence: CASSQGLRGDNEQFF. The CDR3 bases are TGTGCCAGCAGCCAGGGACTGAGAGGGGATAATGAGCAGTTCTTC.

The gene calls are TRBV12-3 or TRBV12-4 and TRBJ1-1; D ambiguous. V was clipped by 5 bases and J by 7 bases, with 8 bases between them. The CDR3 spans 11 residues. The CDR3 loop is CASSPLLEAFF. CDR3 sequence (DNA): TGTGCCAGCAGTCCACTTCTTGAAGCTTTCTTT.

The genes are TRBV27 and TRBJ1-4; D remains unclear. The CDR3 runs to 15 residues. Per the germline V gene, CDR1 is MNHEY and CDR2 is SMNVEV (reference sequence). Trimming left V 4 bases short and J 4 bases short, with 13 bases between. The CDR3 reads CASSYLSLNNEKLFF. The DNA of the CDR3 is TGTGCCAGCAGTTATCTGTCTCTGAATAATGAAAAACTGTTTTTT.

The rearrangement joins TRBV19 to TRBJ2-7, with D maybe TRBD2 (6 bases). The CDR3 runs 16 residues. Germline V lookup: CDR1 LNHDA, CDR2 SQIVND (reference sequence). Trimming took 3 bases from V and 0 from J, leaving 15 bases between them. The CDR3 is CASSMERRDGSYEQYF. CDR3 bases: TGTGCCAGTAGTATGGAAAGGCGGGATGGCTCCTACGAGCAGTACTTC. The variable domain in full, completed from reference TRBV19 and TRBJ2-7, reads DGGITQSPKYLFRKEGQNVTLSCEQNLNHDAMYWYRQDPGQGLRLIYYSQIVNDFQKGDIAEGYSVSREKKESFPLTVTSAQKNPTAFYLCASSMERRDGSYEQYFGPGTRLTVT.

This chain joins TRBV30 and TRBJ2-5, with 7 bases that match TRBD2. Germline V gene data show CDR1 as GTSNPN and CDR2 as SVGIG (reference sequence). The ends lost 0 bases at V and 1 base at J; junction bases unmatched: 5. The length of the CDR3 is 15 residues. The CDR3 here is CAWSVQLAIQETQYF. The CDR3, as DNA: TGTGCCTGGAGTGTCCAACTAGCGATCCAAGAGACCCAGTACTTC.

J is TRBJ2-5 and V is TRBV6-2 or TRBV6-3, with D possibly being TRBD2 (6 bases). The ends were cut back, 1 base at V and 4 bases at J, with 16 bases in the middle. CDR3 length: 16 residues. CDR1 is MNHEY and CDR2 is SVGEGT in the germline V gene. The CDR3 here is CASSYWDSRVGETQYF. The CDR3 nucleotides are TGTGCCAGCAGTTACTGGGACTCCAGGGTGGGAGAGACCCAGTACTTC.

In regard to this clone: The junction and the germline gene differ at one end; a read error may be behind it. This chain connects TRBV6-2 or TRBV6-3 to TRBJ1-5, with 8 bases lining up with TRBD1. The CDR3 runs to 15 residues. Germline V CDR1 and CDR2: MNHEY, SVGEGT. The CDR3 nucleotides read TGTGCCAGCAGTGACTCCGGGACAGGTAATCAGCCCCAGCATTTT. Residues: CASSDSGTGNQPQHF.

This clone was seen only a few times. The chain joins TRBV30 to TRBJ2-2; D may be TRBD1 or TRBD2 (5 bases each). Germline CDR1 is GTSNPN and CDR2 is SVGIG (reference sequence). V was pared by 4 bases and J by 2 bases, with 17 bases between. This CDR3 comprises 16 residues. Here the CDR3 DNA reads TGTGCCTGGACCCATAAGGGGAGACGAAACACCGGGGAGCTGTTTTTT. This sequence encodes CAWTHKGRRNTGELFF.